Below are 21 T cell receptor beta chains sequenced from a single sample in a study of cytomegalovirus exposure and HLA in healthy donors. PCR was performed using 60 Vbeta and 13 Jbeta primers. The assay was immunoSEQ multiplex PCR, and TCRdb's table has in-frame clones only and misses some. The data show under 130,000 clones, with less than 80% seen just once and roughly 1.3% held by the top ten. Sequenced sample: PBMCs. These receptors all come from a man younger than 45 in good health and CMV-seronegative.

Only a few counts were recorded for this clone. The genes are TRBV4-3 and TRBJ2-1; 9 bases map to TRBD2. The CDR3 runs to 16 residues. V shed 1 base and J 2 bases; nucleotides not matched to a gene: 3. Per germline, CDR1 LGHNA and CDR2 YSLEER. The CDR3 region is CASSQAAGGPYNEQFF. CDR3 bases: TGCGCCAGCAGCCAAGCGGCGGGGGGGCCCTACAATGAGCAGTTCTTC.

The CDR3 region has the DNA TGCGCCAGCAGCCAATATTCACCGGGACTAGCGGGGGGTAACACCGGGGAGCTGTTTTTT. It yields the protein CASSQYSPGLAGGNTGELFF. This chain joins TRBV4-3 and TRBJ2-2; 15 nucleotides match TRBD2. With 2 bases clipped from V and 2 bases from J, the junction kept 9 bases outside the gene matches. CDR1 and CDR2 from the germline V gene are LGHNA and YSLEER. The CDR3 runs 20 residues.

This chain joins TRBV19 and TRBJ1-2; the D gene is possibly TRBD1 (5 bases). This CDR3 region has 13 residues. The V gene's germline CDR1 is LNHDA and CDR2 SQIVND (reference sequence). V lost 6 bases and J 8 bases, leaving 16 bases between the germline ends. The CDR3 nucleotides are TGTGCCAGTAGAGCCGGGACTCCAGCCGGCTACACCTTC. Encoded protein: CASRAGTPAGYTF.

V is TRBV7-9 and J is TRBJ1-1; perhaps TRBD1 as D (5 bases). Between the trimmed V and J ends, which lost 3 bases and 2 bases, there was a span of 13 bases. This CDR3 spans 15 amino acids. The germline V gene encodes CDR1 SEHNR and CDR2 FQNEAQ (reference sequence). CDR3 DNA: TGTGCCAGCAGCTTCCCCGGGACTGCTAACACTGAAGCTTTCTTT. Its protein product is CASSFPGTANTEAFF.

The J gene is TRBJ1-2, the V gene TRBV5-1, with 7 bases aligning to TRBD1. This CDR3 has 15 amino acids. V dropped 2 bases and J dropped 8; count of bases not matched to a gene: 12. Looked up from germline, CDR1 is SGHRS and CDR2 is YFSETQ. CDR3 sequence: CASSLEDRDQYGYTF. The CDR3 nucleotides read TGCGCCAGCAGCTTAGAAGACAGGGACCAGTACGGCTACACCTTC.

V is TRBV30 and J is TRBJ1-1; D is perhaps TRBD1 (5 bases). The CDR3 spans 12 residues. V was cut by 5 bases and J by 0 bases, with 7 bases left in between. Germline V CDR1 and CDR2: GTSNPN, SVGIG (reference sequence). Written as DNA, the CDR3 is TGTGCCTGGGTGGGGCTGAACACTGAAGCTTTCTTT. Its protein is CAWVGLNTEAFF.

The chain links TRBV4-2 to TRBJ2-1, with 10 bases aligning to TRBD1. The trim removed 2 bases at V and 6 bases at J, leaving 4 bases unmatched. The CDR3 sequence is 15 residues long. CDR1 is LGHNA and CDR2 is YNFKEQ in the germline V gene. CDR3 DNA: TGTGCCAGCAGCCAACCCGGGACAGGGGTCAATGAGCAGTTCTTC. It translates to CASSQPGTGVNEQFF.

V gene TRBV28 combines with J gene TRBJ2-7; a weak D match, TRBD1 (6 bases). This CDR3 has 13 amino acids. The germline gives CDR1 MDHEN, CDR2 SYDVKM. Trimming removed 2 bases at V and 6 bases at J, with 11 bases between. The CDR3 DNA is TGTGCCAGCAGTTTAGAAACAGGGCGCGAGCAGTACTTC. Its translation: CASSLETGREQYF.

The chain carries TRBV9 and TRBJ2-7, with 8 nucleotides matching TRBD1. The CDR3 length is 14 residues. Trimming cost V 2 bases and J 2 bases; bases outside gene matches: 3. Germline CDR1 and CDR2: SGDLS and YYNGEE. The CDR3 DNA follows: TGTGCCAGCAGCGTGGGACAGGCTACCTACGAGCAGTACTTC. Amino acids: CASSVGQATYEQYF.

The V and J genes are TRBV29-1 and TRBJ1-2; 8 nucleotides align to TRBD1. Per the germline V gene, CDR1 is SQVTM and CDR2 is ANQGSEA. Unmatched junction bases numbered 7, after V lost 4 bases and J lost 3 bases. The CDR3 runs 14 residues. CDR3 protein: CSVVGGQVDYGYTF. The CDR3 DNA follows: TGCAGCGTTGTCGGGGGACAGGTGGACTATGGCTACACCTTC.

The chain carries TRBV9 and TRBJ1-2; D is uncertain. In germline, CDR1 is SGDLS, CDR2 YYNGEE. Trimming pared 0 bases from V and 0 bases from J, leaving 6 bases between. CDR3 size: 14 residues. Written as DNA, the CDR3 is TGTGCCAGCAGCGTAGGGAGAGCTAACTATGGCTACACCTTC. As protein: CASSVGRANYGYTF.

The chain carries TRBV4-3 and TRBJ1-5, with 7 positions matching TRBD1. Trimming removed 0 bases from V and 2 bases from J; junction bases left unmatched: 1. This CDR3 spans 15 amino acids. The germline V gene has CDR1 LGHNA and CDR2 YSLEER. CDR3 in DNA: TGCGCCAGCAGCCAAGATAGGGGGCGCAATCAGCCCCAGCATTTT. Translation: CASSQDRGRNQPQHF.

V and J are TRBV2 and TRBJ2-7; 10 bases are shared with TRBD2. This CDR3 contains 14 residues. In germline, CDR1 is SNHLY, CDR2 FYNNEI. V trimming: 7 bases; J trimming: 5 bases; junction bases outside the gene matches: 8. The CDR3 region is CASTSGTSDNEQYF. CDR3 DNA sequence: TGTGCCAGCACTTCCGGGACTAGCGACAACGAGCAGTACTTC.

A single count supports this clone. This chain connects TRBV29-1 to TRBJ1-5; 9 bases map to TRBD1. Trimming cost V 7 bases and J 0 bases; bases outside gene matches: 13. The CDR3 runs to 17 residues. CDR1 and CDR2 from the germline V gene are SQVTM and ANQGSEA. CDR3 sequence: CSGVDRGRGYSNQPQHF. The CDR3 DNA sequence: TGCAGCGGAGTGGACAGGGGAAGGGGGTATAGCAATCAGCCCCAGCATTTT.

This chain uses TRBV15 with TRBJ1-1; no reliable D call. Trimming removed 0 bases from V and 6 bases from J, with 14 bases in between. This CDR3 contains 15 residues. From germline, CDR1 is LNHNV and CDR2 YYDKDF (reference sequence). CDR3 DNA: TGTGCCACCAGCAGAGACGGCGGGTTTCTTGCTGAAGCTTTCTTT. The encoded protein is CATSRDGGFLAEAFF.

V and J are TRBV19 and TRBJ1-4; 8 nucleotides line up with TRBD1. The ends lost 7 bases at V and 8 bases at J; junction bases unmatched: 12. Per the germline V gene, CDR1 is LNHDA and CDR2 is SQIVND (reference sequence). The CDR3 runs to 15 residues. This chain's CDR3 is CASTDPGQGFEKLFF. CDR3 bases: TGTGCCAGTACTGACCCCGGACAGGGATTCGAAAAACTGTTTTTT.

The chain carries TRBV7-2 and TRBJ2-7; possible D gene TRBD2, 6 bases. V was clipped by 4 bases and J by 5 bases, with 15 bases between them. Germline-derived CDR1 and CDR2 are SGHTA and FQGNSA. The CDR3 runs to 14 residues. This CDR3 is CASSSAGGVDEQYF. CDR3 coding DNA: TGTGCCAGCAGCTCCGCCGGGGGAGTCGACGAGCAGTACTTC. The full variable domain, in which reference TRBV7-2 and TRBJ2-7 provide the parts outside the CDR3, is GAGVSQSPSNKVTEKGKDVELRCDPISGHTALYWYRQSLGQGLEFLIYFQGNSAPDKSGLPSDRFSAERTGGSVSTLTIQRTQQEDSAVYLCASSSAGGVDEQYFGPGTRLTVT.

V gene TRBV27 combines with J gene TRBJ1-2; 7 bases map to TRBD1. V dropped 5 bases and J dropped 8; count of bases not matched to a gene: 8. The CDR3 sequence is 13 residues long. Germline values: CDR1 MNHEY, CDR2 SMNVEV (reference sequence). The CDR3 is CASSPRDSKGYTF. The CDR3 coding sequence is TGTGCCAGCAGTCCCCGGGACAGTAAAGGCTACACCTTC.

This clone was picked up a small number of times. The rearrangement joins TRBV18 to TRBJ1-1; 8 bases fit TRBD1. With V trimmed by 6 bases and J by 0 bases, 9 bases remained unmatched. This CDR3 is built from 16 residues. Germline V gene lookup returns CDR1 KGHSH and CDR2 LQKENI. Here the CDR3 reads CASSRLQGVLNTEAFF. CDR3 sequence (DNA): TGTGCCAGCTCCCGCCTACAGGGGGTACTGAACACTGAAGCTTTCTTT.

This chain links TRBV6-6 with TRBJ1-1; TRBD1 matches 8 bases. The trim removed 1 base at V and 4 bases at J, leaving 8 bases unmatched. CDR1 is MNHNY and CDR2 is SVGAGI in the germline V gene (reference sequence). The CDR3 spans 16 residues. The DNA for the CDR3 is TGTGCCAGCAGTTACTTGGCCGACAGGGGTTTCACTGAAGCTTTCTTT. Translating it yields CASSYLADRGFTEAFF.

The CDR3 region is CASSLGQGLTEAFF. As DNA, the CDR3 is TGTGCCAGCAGCCTAGGACAGGGGTTGACTGAAGCTTTCTTT. The V and J genes are TRBV7-6 and TRBJ1-1; the match to TRBD1 covers 9 bases. Trimming cost V 5 bases and J 5 bases; bases outside gene matches: 6. Looked up from germline, CDR1 is SGHVS and CDR2 is FNYEAQ. The CDR3 has 14 amino acids.